One T cell receptor beta chain is described in this entry. The entry originates in a study of blood T cell repertoires in COVID-19. For the study at large: The United States, Italy and Spain provided the acute and convalescent COVID-19 samples. PBMCs, B-cell-depleted T cells, or T cells were the source of the cDNA or gDNA that made up the material.

The repertoire was sequenced with immunoSEQ multiplex PCR; TCRdb's copy has only in-frame clones and lacks some. The data contain 150,000 or so clones, approximately 85% of them singletons. CDR3 size: 16 residues. The V gene end was trimmed by 0 bases and the J gene end by 5 bases; junction bases not matched to a gene: 5. CDR1 is SGDLS and CDR2 is YYNGEE in the germline V gene. What was sequenced was peripheral blood. The sequence came from a man aged 60 to 69 who had recovered from COVID-19. V gene TRBV9 combines with J gene TRBJ2-2; 9 nucleotides agree with TRBD1. CDR3 DNA sequence: TGTGCCAGCAGCGTAGGAGGACAGGGGACGACCGGGGAGCTGTTTTTT. It encodes CASSVGGQGTTGELFF.